These 21 T cell receptor beta chains were sequenced from one sample in a study of blood T cell repertoires in COVID-19. TCRdb's table, derived via immunoSEQ multiplex PCR, lists solely in-frame clones and lacks some. The top ten clones hold 1.9% of a sample with 200,000 to 250,000 clones, about 80% of them seen once. Sequences were obtained from peripheral blood. All receptors come from a woman at least 80 years old with acute or convalescent COVID-19.

The chain uses TRBV6-5 and TRBJ1-2; the D gene is possibly TRBD1 (6 bases). The CDR3 is made up of 14 amino acids. The germline V and J ends were trimmed by 4 bases and 2 bases, with 11 bases remaining between them. Germline CDR1 reads MNHEY; CDR2 reads SVGAGI. CDR3 region: CASSSPRGNYGYTF. In DNA, the CDR3 is TGTGCCAGCAGTTCCCCCAGGGGCAACTATGGCTACACCTTC.

As regards this clone: This same CDR3 is encoded by further DNA sequences in the sample. The genes are TRBV18 and TRBJ2-3, with D unresolved. V lost 4 bases, J lost 0 bases, and 5 bases lay in between. In germline, CDR1 is KGHSH, CDR2 LQKENI. CDR3 length equals 13 residues. In DNA, the CDR3 is TGTGCCAGCTCACGAACTAGCACAGATACGCAGTATTTT. This sequence encodes CASSRTSTDTQYF.

V gene TRBV6-4 combines with J gene TRBJ2-2; 7 bases agree with TRBD2. The germline V gene encodes CDR1 MRHNA and CDR2 SNTAGT. This CDR3 has 14 amino acids. J gave up 2 bases and V 6 bases, and 3 bases lay outside the gene matches. CDR3 coding DNA: TGTGCCAGCAGGCGGGAGAGTAACACCGGGGAGCTGTTTTTT. The encoded protein is CASRRESNTGELFF.

The CDR3 sequence: CASSLQREPQETQYF. The CDR3 DNA follows: TGCGCCAGCAGCCTCCAGCGGGAGCCCCAAGAGACCCAGTACTTC. The chain carries TRBV5-1 and TRBJ2-5, with 8 bases matching TRBD2. The germline V gene encodes CDR1 SGHRS and CDR2 YFSETQ. The trim removed 4 bases at V and 1 base at J, leaving 6 bases unmatched. CDR3 size: 15 residues.

The count of this clone is one. This chain connects TRBV6-2 or TRBV6-3 to TRBJ2-7; TRBD2 aligns across 7 bases. The V gene's germline CDR1 is MNHEY and CDR2 SVGEGT. V lost 1 base to trimming and J lost 0 bases; unmatched junction nucleotides: 9. CDR3 length: 17 residues. In nucleotides, the CDR3 is TGTGCCAGCAGTTACTGGATTAGCGGGTCGTTCTCCTACGAGCAGTACTTC. Translating gives CASSYWISGSFSYEQYF.

V is TRBV6-6 and J is TRBJ1-1; maybe TRBD1 (5 bases). This CDR3 spans 13 amino acids. The V gene's germline CDR1 is MNHNY and CDR2 SVGAGI (reference sequence). V shed 1 base and J shed 7 bases, with 10 bases lying between them. The CDR3 spells CASSYFDSFEAFF. CDR3 coding DNA: TGTGCCAGCAGTTACTTTGACAGCTTTGAAGCTTTCTTT.

The rearrangement uses TRBV6-5 and TRBJ1-2; D is unclear. V lost 2 bases, J lost 1 base, and 14 bases lay in between. Germline V gene data show CDR1 as MNHEY and CDR2 as SVGAGI. The CDR3 has 16 amino acids. CDR3 nucleotide sequence: TGTGCCAGCAGTTACGTCGGAGGGCCTATTAACTATGGCTACACCTTC. Protein product: CASSYVGGPINYGYTF.

In its sample, this clone was seen a few times. Other nucleotide sequences from this sample produce the same CDR3. The genes are TRBV5-1 and TRBJ2-7, with D possibly TRBD1 on 6 matching bases. The germline CDR1 and CDR2 sequences are SGHRS and YFSETQ. V was shortened by 0 bases and J by 3 bases, with 10 bases between the two germline ends. The CDR3 contains 14 residues. The CDR3 nucleotides are TGCGCCAGCAGCTTGGAAGGACAGCGCTACGAGCAGTACTTC. Its translation: CASSLEGQRYEQYF.

V is TRBV28 and J is TRBJ2-7; 8 bases are shared with TRBD1. Germline-derived CDR1 and CDR2 are MDHEN and SYDVKM. This CDR3 region has 14 residues. The V segment lost 6 bases and the J segment 4 bases; nucleotides outside the gene matches: 8. The CDR3 nucleotides read TGTGCCAGCAGCCGGGCGGGACAGGTATACGAGCAGTACTTC. Its protein is CASSRAGQVYEQYF.

CDR3 sequence (DNA): TGTGCCAGCATCCAGGGGCAGGGGGACAATTCACCCCTCCACTTT. This sequence encodes CASIQGQGDNSPLHF. This chain uses TRBV6-6 with TRBJ1-6, with 7 bases identical to TRBD1. After removal of 7 bases from V and 7 bases from J, the junction contained 10 bases not matched to a gene. From germline, CDR1 is MNHNY and CDR2 SVGAGI (reference sequence). This CDR3 is 15 amino acids long.

V and J are TRBV7-9 and TRBJ2-7, with 10 bases identical to TRBD2. The CDR3 sequence is 13 residues long. Trimming removed 2 bases from V and 7 bases from J; junction bases left unmatched: 2. From germline, CDR1 is SEHNR and CDR2 FQNEAQ (reference sequence). CDR3 region: CASSLLAGDEQYF. CDR3 coding DNA: TGTGCCAGCAGCTTACTAGCGGGAGATGAGCAGTACTTC.

The gene calls are TRBV4-2 and TRBJ1-2; weak D call: TRBD1 (6 bases). This CDR3 is built from 14 residues. The V end was cut by 1 base, the J end by 3 bases, with 9 bases between. Germline CDR1 and CDR2: LGHNA and YNFKEQ. The DNA for the CDR3 is TGTGCCAGCAGCCAAGTGGGGGCCCACTATGGCTACACCTTC. Translating it yields CASSQVGAHYGYTF.

The chain employs TRBV7-2 and TRBJ2-3; D might be TRBD1 (6 bases). The CDR3 length is 14 residues. CDR1 is SGHTA, CDR2 FQGNSA, per germline. V was trimmed by 2 bases and J by 4 bases, leaving 10 bases between them. The CDR3 DNA follows: TGTGCCAGCAGCTTAAGGGGGAGCCCAGATACGCAGTATTTT. Amino acids: CASSLRGSPDTQYF.

The CDR3 loop is CASSLGTANSPLHF. The CDR3 DNA is TGTGCCAGCAGCTTGGGGACAGCTAATTCACCCCTCCACTTT. The gene calls are TRBV5-8 and TRBJ1-6; D might be TRBD1 (6 bases). The V end lost 0 bases, the J end lost 6 bases, and 7 bases lay between the germline ends. The CDR3 covers 14 residues. Germline V gene sequence: CDR1 SGHTS, CDR2 YDEGEE.

The chain recombines TRBV5-1 with TRBJ1-2; TRBD1 matches 9 bases. Germline CDR1 SGHRS, CDR2 YFSETQ. There are 18 residues in the CDR3. Losses at the gene ends were 2 bases for V and 7 bases for J; bases not matched to a gene: 18. The CDR3 protein is CASSFLGTGKERDGGYTF. The CDR3 DNA follows: TGCGCCAGCAGCTTCCTCGGGACAGGGAAAGAAAGGGATGGTGGCTACACCTTC.

The CDR3 is CATNSQELGPGANVLTF. CDR3 sequence (DNA): TGTGCCACCAACAGCCAGGAACTAGGACCTGGGGCCAACGTCCTGACTTTC. This chain links TRBV19 with TRBJ2-6; weak D call: TRBD2 (5 bases). The germline V gene has CDR1 LNHDA and CDR2 SQIVND (reference sequence). V was pared by 10 bases and J by 2 bases, with 21 bases between. This CDR3 has 17 amino acids.

For the CDR3, the DNA is TGTGCCAGCAGTAGCCGACAGGGGGGAAATCAGCCCCAGCATTTT. Encoded protein: CASSSRQGGNQPQHF. V is TRBV2 and J is TRBJ1-5; 9 nucleotides match TRBD1. The CDR3 has 15 residues. The junction had 6 bases not matched to a gene; V was cut back by 5 bases and J by 4 bases. Germline CDR1 SNHLY, CDR2 FYNNEI. Filled out from reference TRBV2 and TRBJ1-5, the complete variable domain reads EPEVTQTPSHQVTQMGQEVILRCVPISNHLYFYWYRQILGQKVEFLVSFYNNEISEKSEIFDDQFSVERPDGSNFTLKIRSTKLEDSAMYFCASSSRQGGNQPQHFGDGTRLSIL.

The chain has TRBV5-1 and TRBJ2-2; weak D call: TRBD2 (6 bases). Trimming removed 6 bases at V and 4 bases at J, with 16 bases between. CDR1 and CDR2 from the germline V gene are SGHRS and YFSETQ. The CDR3 totals 15 residues. The CDR3 sequence: CASNPMAGSTGELFF. The CDR3 DNA follows: TGCGCCAGCAATCCGATGGCGGGGAGCACCGGGGAGCTGTTTTTT.

The rearrangement links TRBV9 to TRBJ2-7; 9 bases match TRBD2. The CDR3 totals 15 residues. After removal of 5 bases from V and 7 bases from J, the junction contained 13 bases not matched to a gene. The germline CDR1 and CDR2 sequences are SGDLS and YYNGEE. The CDR3 protein is CASSETGTSSGEQYF. The CDR3, as DNA: TGTGCCAGCAGTGAAACCGGGACTAGCTCCGGGGAGCAGTACTTC.

Worth noting for this clone: One end of the junction does not line up with germline, which may come from a read error. The V and J genes are TRBV2 and TRBJ1-5; D may be TRBD1 (6 bases). The CDR3 totals 16 residues. CDR1 is SNHLY and CDR2 is FYNNEI in the germline V gene. The CDR3, as DNA: TGTGCCAGCATTGAACGACGGGACATACCAAATCAGCCCCAGCATTTT. It is translated as CASIERRDIPNQPQHF.

V gene TRBV5-1 combines with J gene TRBJ1-5; 8 nucleotides align to TRBD1. Germline V gives CDR1 SGHRS, CDR2 YFSETQ. The CDR3 runs 16 residues. The V segment lost 0 bases and the J segment 10 bases; nucleotides outside the gene matches: 12. CDR3 loop: CASSLGPGGAVGPQHF. DNA of the CDR3: TGCGCCAGCAGCTTGGGGCCAGGGGGCGCAGTGGGACCCCAGCATTTT.